This is a list of T cell receptor beta chains from one sample in a study of monozygotic twins with cystic fibrosis. The repertoire was sequenced with immunoSEQ multiplex PCR; TCRdb's copy has only in-frame clones and lacks some. Among approximately 24,000 clones listed, around nine tenths were seen once. Sequenced material: blood. The receptor set was obtained from a woman in her twenties or thirties with cystic fibrosis. CDR3s include the opening cysteine and the closing phenylalanine or tryptophan. A D gene is named only where the DNA matches it firmly. Rows give clone size only sometimes, using once, few, many, or a class for an expanded clone.

v_call,clone_size,d_call,j_call,cdr3_nt,cdr3_aa
TRBV1,NA,NA,TRBJ1-6,TGCACCAGCAGCGCCGGGGGGAATAATTCACCCCTCCACTTT,CTSSAGGNNSPLHF
TRBV13,NA,NA,TRBJ1-3,TGTGCCAGCAGCCCTCTGTTAGGAGAGCTAGGGCCTGGAAACACCATATATTTT,CASSPLLGELGPGNTIYF
TRBV30,few,TRBD2,TRBJ2-1,TGTGCCTGGAATGGCGGGGGGGCCTCCCAGTTCTTC,CAWNGGGASQFF
TRBV6-4,once,TRBD2,TRBJ2-3,TGTGCCAGCAGTCTACTAGCGGGGGGCACAGATACGCAGTATTTT,CASSLLAGGTDTQYF
TRBV2,NA,TRBD1,TRBJ2-3,TGTGCCAGCAGGACACGGACAGGCCTCACAGATACGCAGTATTTT,CASRTRTGLTDTQYF
TRBV5-4,NA,TRBD1,TRBJ2-7,TGTGCCAGCAGCTACCACCAGGGGGCCTTTTACGAGCAGTACTTC,CASSYHQGAFYEQYF
TRBV4-1,NA,NA,TRBJ1-2,TGCGCCAGCAGCTCAGATAGAGAAGACGGGGGATGGCGTGGCTACACCTTC,CASSSDREDGGWRGYTF
TRBV2,NA,NA,TRBJ2-2,TGTGCCAGCAGTGTCTTGGGGCTTGGCGGGGAGCTGTTTTTT,CASSVLGLGGELFF
TRBV5-5,NA,NA,TRBJ1-1,TGTGCCAGCAGCTCAAGGGGCTCTAGCACTGAAGCTTTCTTT,CASSSRGSSTEAFF
TRBV7-9,NA,NA,TRBJ1-2,TGTGCCAGCAGTGGGGAGGGGTATGGCTACACCTTC,CASSGEGYGYTF
TRBV6-6,once,TRBD1,TRBJ1-2,TGTGCCAGCAGTGACAGGGGGAGGGGGATCTATGGCTACACCTTC,CASSDRGRGIYGYTF
TRBV11-2,NA,NA,TRBJ2-3,TGTGCCAGCGGTCCTCGGACCTCTCGGAATTTT,CASGPRTSRNF
TRBV2,NA,NA,TRBJ1-3,TGTGCCAGCAGGCCTCAGTGGGACACCATATATTTT,CASRPQWDTIYF
TRBV7-6,NA,TRBD2,TRBJ2-5,TGTGCCAGCAGTATTAGCGGGGAAAAAGAGACCCAGTACTTC,CASSISGEKETQYF
TRBV5-4,NA,TRBD1,TRBJ1-2,TGTGCCAGCAGCTTGTCGGTGACAGGGGCAGGTGGCTACACCTTC,CASSLSVTGAGGYTF
TRBV30,once,NA,TRBJ2-5,TGTGCCTGGAGTGTCCGGGAGACCCAGTACTTC,CAWSVRETQYF
TRBV19,NA,TRBD1,TRBJ1-1,TGTGCCAGTACACAGGGGGGGTCCCCGAACACTGAAGCTTTCTTT,CASTQGGSPNTEAFF
TRBV5-4,NA,NA,TRBJ2-3,TGTGCCAGCAGCGGGCCTAGGCGTGGGCCTAGGGCAGATACGCAGTATTTT,CASSGPRRGPRADTQYF
TRBV5-1,NA,NA,TRBJ1-1,TGCGCCAGCAGCGGGGACACCGAAAGCACTGAAGCTTTCTTT,CASSGDTESTEAFF
TRBV7-2,once,NA,TRBJ2-3,TGTGCCAGCAGCTTAGAGAATAGTTTTTGGCTCACAGATACGCAGTATTTT,CASSLENSFWLTDTQYF
TRBV4-1,NA,TRBD2,TRBJ2-1,TGCGCCAGCAGCCCGCGGGGGGGCGGTCACAATGAGCAGTTCTTC,CASSPRGGGHNEQFF
TRBV7-9,NA,TRBD1,TRBJ2-2,TGTGCCAGCAGCCGACCGGGACAGGGGGCGAGCACCGGGGAGCTGTTTTTT,CASSRPGQGASTGELFF
TRBV6-5,NA,NA,TRBJ2-7,TGTGCCAGCAGCCGCTCCAGGAGACTCTACGAGCAGTACTTC,CASSRSRRLYEQYF
TRBV19,NA,NA,TRBJ1-3,TGTGCCAGTAGTATCAGCAGCTCTGGAAACACCATATATTTT,CASSISSSGNTIYF
TRBV6-5,NA,TRBD1,TRBJ1-2,TGTGCCAGCAGTCCGAGGGACAGCTATGGCTACACCTTC,CASSPRDSYGYTF
TRBV4-1,NA,NA,TRBJ2-2,TGCGCCAGCAGCCAAATACAGGGGAACACCGGGGAGCTGTTTTTT,CASSQIQGNTGELFF
TRBV7-6,NA,TRBD1,TRBJ1-1,TGTGCCAGCAGTTCCGGGACAGGTCATAACACTGAAGCTTTCTTT,CASSSGTGHNTEAFF
TRBV11-2,NA,TRBD1,TRBJ1-1,TGTGCCAGCAGCCCGACAGGGTTTAACACTGAAGCTTTCTTT,CASSPTGFNTEAFF
TRBV5-1,once,TRBD1,TRBJ2-7,TGCGCCAGCAGCCCGGGGGACAGGGGAACAACCTTC,CASSPGDRGTTF
TRBV10-1,NA,TRBD2,TRBJ2-1,TGCGCCAGCACAAACGGGGGGGCCGCTGAGCAGTTCTTC,CASTNGGAAEQFF
TRBV5-6,NA,NA,TRBJ1-2,TGTGCCAGCAGCTCCTCCGGAATAAACTATGGCTACACCTTC,CASSSSGINYGYTF
TRBV19,NA,NA,TRBJ1-1,TGTGCCAGTAGTATTCAGCAGGGGAGGAACACTGAAGCTTTCTTT,CASSIQQGRNTEAFF
TRBV18,once,TRBD1,TRBJ1-1,TGTGCCAGCCGACAGGGGGCTGAAAGTTCTGAAGCTTTCTTT,CASRQGAESSEAFF
TRBV5-1,NA,NA,TRBJ2-5,TGCGCCAGCAGCTTGAAGGGGACCCAGTACTTC,CASSLKGTQYF
TRBV27,NA,NA,TRBJ2-3,TGTGCCAGCAGTTGGTCCGCACTTTCAGATACGCAGTATTTT,CASSWSALSDTQYF
TRBV19,NA,NA,TRBJ1-6,TGTGCCAGTAGGATGATGGACAGCTCCTATAATTCACCCCTCCACTTT,CASRMMDSSYNSPLHF
TRBV4-2,NA,TRBD1,TRBJ1-1,TGTGCCAGCAGCTTCACAGGGGACAACACTGAAGCTTTCTTT,CASSFTGDNTEAFF
TRBV7-8,NA,NA,TRBJ2-5,TGTGCCAGCAGCATACCGGGACCGATGCGGGCCACTACGACCCAGTACTTC,CASSIPGPMRATTTQYF
TRBV7-8,NA,TRBD2,TRBJ2-7,TGTGCCAGCAGCTTAAGGGGCGGGAGGCCCTACGAGCAGTACTTC,CASSLRGGRPYEQYF
TRBV7-8,NA,TRBD2,TRBJ2-3,TGTGCCAGCGGAGGGACTAGCCGCACAGATACGCAGTATTTT,CASGGTSRTDTQYF
TRBV6-1,NA,TRBD1,TRBJ2-1,TGTGCCAGCAGGTGGGACAGGGGGCTTTACAATGAGCAGTTCTTC,CASRWDRGLYNEQFF
TRBV5-5,NA,NA,TRBJ1-1,TGTGCCAGCAGCTTGGTGCGGGGGGGAGCTTTCTTT,CASSLVRGGAFF
TRBV9,NA,TRBD2,TRBJ2-2,TGTGCCAGCAGCGTAGGCGCTAGCGGGGGGTCCTCGAACACCGGGGAGCTGTTTTTT,CASSVGASGGSSNTGELFF
TRBV6-6,NA,TRBD1,TRBJ1-6,TGTGCCAGCAGCCGTTCTGGACAGGGAAATTCACCCCTCCACTTT,CASSRSGQGNSPLHF
TRBV19,NA,TRBD1,TRBJ1-5,TGTGCCAGTAGGCGAACCGGGACAGCTAATCAGCCCCAGCATTTT,CASRRTGTANQPQHF
TRBV29-1,NA,TRBD2,TRBJ2-1,TGCAGCGTTAGCGGGGTAGCGGGGGGCCTGTACTACAATGAGCAGTTCTTC,CSVSGVAGGLYYNEQFF
TRBV23-1,once,NA,TRBJ2-7,TGCGCCAACCCCCCTGGGCAGAATAACTACGAGCAGTACTTC,CANPPGQNNYEQYF
TRBV5-1,NA,TRBD1,TRBJ1-2,TGCGCCAGCAGCGACCCGGGACAGTCTAACTATGGCTACACCTTC,CASSDPGQSNYGYTF
TRBV5-1,few,NA,TRBJ1-3,TGCGCCAGCAGCCGAGGCGAGACAGTCTCTGGAAACACCATATATTTT,CASSRGETVSGNTIYF